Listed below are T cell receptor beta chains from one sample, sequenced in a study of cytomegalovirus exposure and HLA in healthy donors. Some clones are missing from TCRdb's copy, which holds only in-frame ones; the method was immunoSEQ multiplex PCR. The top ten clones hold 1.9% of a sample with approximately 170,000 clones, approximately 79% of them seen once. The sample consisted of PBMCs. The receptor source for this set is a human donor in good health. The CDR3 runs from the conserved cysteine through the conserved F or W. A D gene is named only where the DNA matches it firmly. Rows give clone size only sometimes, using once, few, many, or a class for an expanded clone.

CDR3: CASSLVDRGPQHF
DNA: TGTGCCAGCAGCTTAGTGGACAGGGGGCCCCAGCATTTT
size: NA
V: TRBV7-9
J: TRBJ1-5
D: TRBD1

CDR3: CASSKRGRTGRSSYEQYF
DNA: TGTGCCAGCAGCAAAAGGGGGCGGACAGGAAGGAGCTCCTACGAGCAGTACTTC
size: NA
V: TRBV21-1
J: TRBJ2-7
D: NA

CDR3: CASSDDRGLGTNYGYTF
DNA: TGTGCCAGCAGTGACGACAGGGGGCTAGGCACTAACTATGGCTACACCTTC
size: NA
V: TRBV2
J: TRBJ1-2
D: TRBD1

CDR3: CASSEQGSGTEAFF
DNA: TGTGCCAGCAGCGAACAGGGATCGGGCACTGAAGCTTTCTTT
size: NA
V: TRBV7-9
J: TRBJ1-1
D: NA

CDR3: CASSPQGAYPKYF
DNA: TGTGCCAGCAGCCCCCAAGGGGCCTATCCGAAGTATTTT
size: few
V: TRBV7-2
J: TRBJ2-3
D: NA

CDR3: CASSQGDRNNEQFF
DNA: TGTGCCAGCAGCCAAGGGGACAGGAACAATGAGCAGTTCTTC
size: NA
V: TRBV5-4
J: TRBJ2-1
D: TRBD1

CDR3: CASSVNWTGHVYTF
DNA: TGTGCCAGCAGTGTTAACTGGACAGGGCATGTCTACACCTTC
size: NA
V: TRBV25-1
J: TRBJ1-2
D: TRBD1

CDR3: CASSLPGLGNTIYF
DNA: TGTGCCAGCAGCTTGCCAGGGCTTGGAAACACCATATATTTT
size: NA
V: TRBV5-4
J: TRBJ1-3
D: NA

CDR3: CASSENRGGQPQHF
DNA: TGTGCCAGCAGTGAAAACAGGGGCGGACAGCCCCAGCATTTT
size: NA
V: TRBV2
J: TRBJ1-5
D: TRBD1

CDR3: CSAYEADTQYF
DNA: TGCAGTGCATATGAGGCAGATACGCAGTATTTT
size: NA
V: TRBV20-1
J: TRBJ2-3
D: NA

CDR3: CASSPRTSGGAGETQYF
DNA: TGTGCCAGCAGCCCCCGGACTAGCGGGGGGGCTGGGGAGACCCAGTACTTC
size: NA
V: TRBV5-4
J: TRBJ2-5
D: TRBD2

CDR3: CASSIPSGFNSPLHF
DNA: TGTGCCAGTAGTATTCCCTCAGGGTTTAATTCACCCCTCCACTTT
size: NA
V: TRBV19
J: TRBJ1-6
D: NA

CDR3: CASSSGQGFAGANVLTF
DNA: TGTGCCAGCAGCTCAGGACAGGGCTTCGCTGGGGCCAACGTCCTGACTTTC
size: NA
V: TRBV5-4
J: TRBJ2-6
D: TRBD1

CDR3: CASSLSLRRNRGAQETQYF
DNA: TGTGCCAGCAGCTTATCACTAAGAAGAAACCGGGGGGCACAAGAGACCCAGTACTTC
size: NA
V: TRBV7-8
J: TRBJ2-5
D: NA

CDR3: CASSYRRDRGWPQYF
DNA: TGTGCCAGCAGCTACCGCCGGGACAGGGGATGGCCCCAGTACTTC
size: NA
V: TRBV6-6
J: TRBJ2-5
D: TRBD1

CDR3: CASSLWRGGQLKNYGYTF
DNA: TGTGCCAGCAGCTTATGGAGGGGGGGGCAGCTCAAAAACTATGGCTACACCTTC
size: few
V: TRBV7-9
J: TRBJ1-2
D: NA

CDR3: CASSLSGTGLRGEKLFF
DNA: TGTGCCAGCAGCTTATCCGGGACAGGGCTTAGGGGTGAAAAACTGTTTTTT
size: NA
V: TRBV11-2
J: TRBJ1-4
D: TRBD1

CDR3: CAIGRTGDKNYGYTF
DNA: TGTGCCATCGGACGGACAGGGGACAAAAACTATGGCTACACCTTC
size: once
V: TRBV10-3
J: TRBJ1-2
D: TRBD1

CDR3: CASSSGQGVPYEQYF
DNA: TGTGCCAGCAGCTCCGGACAGGGGGTTCCCTACGAGCAGTACTTC
size: NA
V: TRBV11-2
J: TRBJ2-7
D: TRBD1

CDR3: CASSYSPTPSYEQYF
DNA: TGTGCCAGCAGTTACTCCCCGACTCCCTCCTACGAGCAGTACTTC
size: NA
V: TRBV6-5
J: TRBJ2-7
D: NA

CDR3: CASSERDRVHTF
DNA: TGTGCCAGCAGTGAACGCGACAGGGTACACACCTTC
size: NA
V: TRBV2
J: TRBJ1-2
D: TRBD1

CDR3: CASSPRTSGATDTQYF
DNA: TGTGCCAGCAGCCCCAGGACTAGCGGGGCCACAGATACGCAGTATTTT
size: NA
V: TRBV5-6
J: TRBJ2-3
D: TRBD2

CDR3: CSGGTAYEQYF
DNA: TGCAGCGGGGGGACAGCCTACGAGCAGTACTTC
size: few
V: TRBV29-1
J: TRBJ2-7
D: TRBD1

CDR3: CASSTYPGQNTEAFF
DNA: TGTGCCAGCAGCACCTACCCTGGACAGAACACTGAAGCTTTCTTT
size: few
V: TRBV7-3
J: TRBJ1-1
D: NA

CDR3: CASSAGLAGVAYEQYF
DNA: TGTGCCAGCAGTGCGGGACTAGCGGGGGTTGCCTACGAGCAGTACTTC
size: NA
V: TRBV25-1
J: TRBJ2-7
D: TRBD2

CDR3: CASSLWGGGDSYEQYF
DNA: TGTGCCAGCAGTTTATGGGGCGGGGGGGACTCCTACGAGCAGTACTTC
size: NA
V: TRBV27
J: TRBJ2-7
D: TRBD2

CDR3: CASSQEIVTPQETQYF
DNA: TGCGCCAGCAGCCAAGAGATTGTGACTCCTCAAGAGACCCAGTACTTC
size: NA
V: TRBV4-3
J: TRBJ2-5
D: NA

CDR3: CASSYLQPCEAFF
DNA: TGTGCCAGCAGTTACTTACAGCCTTGTGAAGCTTTCTTT
size: NA
V: TRBV6-5
J: TRBJ1-1
D: NA

CDR3: CAVRTQTYNEQFF
DNA: TGTGCCGTACGGACACAAACCTACAATGAGCAGTTCTTC
size: NA
V: TRBV10-3
J: TRBJ2-1
D: NA

CDR3: CASSPPGLAGGYTDTQYF
DNA: TGTGCCAGCAGTCCTCCGGGACTAGCGGGGGGGTACACAGATACGCAGTATTTT
size: NA
V: TRBV2
J: TRBJ2-3
D: TRBD2

CDR3: CASSQGTSGSETQYF
DNA: TGTGCCAGCAGCCAAGGGACTAGCGGTTCAGAGACCCAGTACTTC
size: NA
V: TRBV4-2
J: TRBJ2-5
D: TRBD2

CDR3: CASSQSPGLAGGRETQYF
DNA: TGCGCCAGCAGCCAGTCCCCGGGACTAGCGGGGGGGCGTGAGACCCAGTACTTC
size: NA
V: TRBV4-3
J: TRBJ2-5
D: TRBD2

CDR3: CASSLGASGEPQHF
DNA: TGTGCCAGCAGCTTAGGAGCCAGCGGGGAGCCCCAGCATTTT
size: NA
V: TRBV13
J: TRBJ1-5
D: NA

CDR3: CASSMTSGDQETQYF
DNA: TGTGCCAGCAGCATGACTAGCGGGGACCAAGAGACCCAGTACTTC
size: medium-sized
V: TRBV7-9
J: TRBJ2-5
D: TRBD2

CDR3: CASSQEPSSSGEQFF
DNA: TGCGCCAGCAGCCAAGAACCTAGCTCTAGCGGTGAGCAGTTCTTC
size: NA
V: TRBV4-1
J: TRBJ2-1
D: TRBD2

CDR3: CASSLWSGGQGETQYF
DNA: TGTGCCAGCAGCTTATGGAGCGGGGGCCAGGGAGAGACCCAGTACTTC
size: NA
V: TRBV11-2
J: TRBJ2-5
D: TRBD2

CDR3: CASSYSGTGEVNEQLF
DNA: TGTGCCAGCAGTTACTCCGGGACAGGGGAGGTTAATGAGCAGCTCTTC
size: NA
V: TRBV6-5
J: TRBJ2-1
D: TRBD1

CDR3: CASSRGPPDEKLFF
DNA: TGTGCCAGCAGTAGGGGGCCTCCTGATGAAAAACTGTTTTTT
size: few
V: TRBV6-6
J: TRBJ1-4
D: TRBD1

CDR3: CASRALEALFF
DNA: TGTGCCAGCAGGGCTCTGGAGGCACTCTTCTTT
size: NA
V: TRBV27
J: TRBJ1-1
D: NA

CDR3: CSARWGREQYF
DNA: TGCAGCGCGCGGTGGGGGCGCGAGCAGTACTTC
size: NA
V: TRBV29-1
J: TRBJ2-7
D: NA

CDR3: CASSLTSGLTYEQYF
DNA: TGTGCCAGCAGTCTAACTAGCGGGCTAACCTACGAGCAGTACTTC
size: once
V: TRBV6-5
J: TRBJ2-7
D: TRBD2

CDR3: CASSFFRFNRIQGRRQPQHF
DNA: TGTGCCAGCAGTTTTTTCCGATTTAATCGGATACAGGGTAGACGACAGCCCCAGCATTTT
size: once
V: TRBV27
J: TRBJ1-5
D: NA

CDR3: CASSPTSTDTQYF
DNA: TGTGCCAGTAGTCCTACTAGCACAGATACGCAGTATTTT
size: NA
V: TRBV19
J: TRBJ2-3
D: NA

CDR3: CASSGQGNSNQPQHF
DNA: TGTGCCAGCAGTGGACAGGGAAATAGCAATCAGCCCCAGCATTTT
size: NA
V: TRBV2
J: TRBJ1-5
D: TRBD1

CDR3: CASSIGGFTEAFF
DNA: TGTGCCAGCAGCATCGGGGGATTCACTGAAGCTTTCTTT
size: NA
V: TRBV5-6
J: TRBJ1-1
D: NA